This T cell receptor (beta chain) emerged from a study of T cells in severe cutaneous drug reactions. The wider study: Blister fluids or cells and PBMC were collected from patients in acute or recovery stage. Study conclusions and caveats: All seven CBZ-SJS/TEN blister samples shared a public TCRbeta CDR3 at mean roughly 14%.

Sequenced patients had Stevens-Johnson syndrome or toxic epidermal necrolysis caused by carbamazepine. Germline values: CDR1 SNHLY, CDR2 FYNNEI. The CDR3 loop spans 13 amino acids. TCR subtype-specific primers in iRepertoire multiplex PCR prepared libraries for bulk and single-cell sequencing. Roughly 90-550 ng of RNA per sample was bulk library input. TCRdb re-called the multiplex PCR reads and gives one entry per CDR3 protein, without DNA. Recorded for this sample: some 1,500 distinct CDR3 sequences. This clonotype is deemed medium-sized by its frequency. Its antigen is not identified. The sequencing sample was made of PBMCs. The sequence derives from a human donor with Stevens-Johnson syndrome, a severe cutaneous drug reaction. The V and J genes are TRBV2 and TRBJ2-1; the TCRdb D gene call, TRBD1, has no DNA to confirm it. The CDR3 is CASRTGFSGEQFF. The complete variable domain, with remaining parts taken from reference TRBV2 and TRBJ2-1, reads EPEVTQTPSHQVTQMGQEVILRCVPISNHLYFYWYRQILGQKVEFLVSFYNNEISEKSEIFDDQFSVERPDGSNFTLKIRSTKLEDSAMYFCASRTGFSGEQFFGPGTRLTVL.